Below, 8 T cell receptor beta chains from the same sample are listed, as sequenced in a study of blood T cell repertoires in COVID-19. Method: immunoSEQ multiplex PCR; TCRdb's copy keeps in-frame clones and lacks some. The repertoire holds 25,000 to 30,000 clones, with around 82% as singletons. Sequencing input: peripheral blood. The receptors were sampled from a man aged 70-80 years with active COVID-19.

V is TRBV5-1 and J is TRBJ1-2, with 7 bases that match TRBD1. CDR3 length: 14 amino acids. With 2 bases clipped from V and 6 bases from J, the junction kept 7 bases outside the gene matches. Germline V gene data show CDR1 as SGHRS and CDR2 as YFSETQ. In DNA, the CDR3 is TGCGCCAGCAGCTTAGGATTCGGGACAGATGGCTACACCTTC. It encodes CASSLGFGTDGYTF.

The sample holds one count of this clone. The chain recombines TRBV6-4 with TRBJ2-3; 8 nucleotides align to TRBD2. Germline loops: CDR1 MRHNA, CDR2 SNTAGT. V lost 5 bases to trimming and J lost 4 bases; unmatched junction nucleotides: 5. The length of the CDR3 is 14 residues. In nucleotides, the CDR3 is TGTGCCAGCAGTTCCAGCGGGGGACCAGATACGCAGTATTTT. It yields the protein CASSSSGGPDTQYF.

The chain recombines TRBV12-5 with TRBJ2-5; weak D call: TRBD2 (6 bases). V lost 3 bases to trimming and J lost 5 bases, with 25 bases between them. Germline V lookup: CDR1 LGHNT, CDR2 FRNRAP. The CDR3 is 18 amino acids. CDR3 sequence: CASGFTFGGSGVGETQYF. In DNA, the CDR3 is TGTGCTAGTGGTTTTACCTTTGGCGGATCGGGGGTGGGTGAGACCCAGTACTTC.

About this clone: Within the sample, other DNA sequences also encode this same CDR3. This chain links TRBV12-3 or TRBV12-4 with TRBJ2-1; D is ambiguous. The length of the CDR3 is 11 residues. The V gene lost 6 bases and the J gene lost 6 bases, with 6 bases spanning the gap. CDR3 amino acids: CASSFLNEQFF. The DNA for the CDR3 is TGTGCCAGCAGCTTCCTCAATGAGCAGTTCTTC.

The CDR3 DNA follows: TGCGCCAGCAGCTTGGGAGCGGGGGGGCAGGGTAACGAGCAGTACTTC. Translated, it gives CASSLGAGGQGNEQYF. The gene calls are TRBV5-1 and TRBJ2-7; 10 bases are a match to TRBD2. Germline V gene lookup returns CDR1 SGHRS and CDR2 YFSETQ. V was clipped by 0 bases and J by 5 bases; unmatched bases: 8. This CDR3 comprises 16 residues.

The rearrangement links TRBV27 to TRBJ1-1, with D possibly matching TRBD1 (6 bases). The germline V and J ends were trimmed by 8 bases and 1 base, with 8 bases remaining between them. Germline V gene sequence: CDR1 MNHEY, CDR2 SMNVEV (reference sequence). The CDR3 sequence is 12 residues long. Written as DNA, the CDR3 is TGTGCCAGCGGACAGTGGAACACTGAAGCTTTCTTT. Translated, it gives CASGQWNTEAFF.

The chain employs TRBV4-2 and TRBJ2-2, with 14 bases aligning to TRBD2. J lost 1 base, V lost 0 bases, and 7 bases had no gene match. This CDR3 has 20 amino acids. Germline CDR1 LGHNA, CDR2 YNFKEQ. The CDR3 coding sequence is TGTGCCAGCAGCCAAGATAAGACTAGCGGGGGGGCTTGGAACACCGGGGAGCTGTTTTTT. It is translated as CASSQDKTSGGAWNTGELFF.

This clone was recorded only once. The genes are TRBV19 and TRBJ2-1, with D maybe TRBD2 (5 bases). V lost 6 bases and J 6 bases, leaving 18 bases between the germline ends. CDR1 is LNHDA and CDR2 is SQIVND in the germline V gene (reference sequence). This CDR3 contains 15 residues. The CDR3 DNA follows: TGTGCCAGTAGGGTTCGCAGCGGTGTGGGCAATGAGCAGTTCTTC. Its protein product is CASRVRSGVGNEQFF.